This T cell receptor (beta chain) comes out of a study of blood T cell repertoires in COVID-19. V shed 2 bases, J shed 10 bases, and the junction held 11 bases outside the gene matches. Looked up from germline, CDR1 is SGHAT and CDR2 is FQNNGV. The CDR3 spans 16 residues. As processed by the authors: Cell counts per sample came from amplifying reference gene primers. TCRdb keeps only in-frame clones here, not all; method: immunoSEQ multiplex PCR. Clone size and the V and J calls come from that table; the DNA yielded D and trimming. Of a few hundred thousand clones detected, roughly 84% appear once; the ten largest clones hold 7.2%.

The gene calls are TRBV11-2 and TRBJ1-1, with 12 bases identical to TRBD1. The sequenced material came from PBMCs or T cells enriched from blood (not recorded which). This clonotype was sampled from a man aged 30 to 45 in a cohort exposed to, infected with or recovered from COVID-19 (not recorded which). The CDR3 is CASSLKAGTGGSGAFF. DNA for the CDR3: TGTGCCAGCAGCTTAAAAGCCGGGACAGGGGGCTCTGGAGCTTTCTTT.